This entry lists 16 T cell receptor beta chains sequenced from one sample in a study of shared clonotypes between healthy human individuals. Generated by immunoSEQ multiplex PCR, the TCRdb table keeps only in-frame clones and is missing some. In the table there are more than 550,000 clones, around 91% of which are singletons. The sample was memory CD8+ T cells from PBMCs. Subset given: CD45RO+ cells pooled with CCR7-negative TemRA cells. Source of these receptors: a man aged 18 to 35 in good health. Some clones in this sample may be carry-over from other donors' samples.

V usage is TRBV4-1 and J usage is TRBJ1-5; D remains unclear. Germline CDR1 is MGHRA and CDR2 is YSYEKL. V dropped 0 bases and J dropped 7 bases, with 10 bases sitting between them. This CDR3 has 14 residues. DNA of the CDR3: TGCGCCAGCAGCCAAGAAAAATTGGGCCAGCCCCAGCATTTT. Residues: CASSQEKLGQPQHF.

The rearrangement uses TRBV19 and TRBJ1-1; possible D gene TRBD1, 6 bases. CDR1 is LNHDA and CDR2 is SQIVND in the germline V gene (reference sequence). The CDR3 contains 14 residues. The germline V and J ends were trimmed by 6 bases and 7 bases, with 18 bases remaining between them. CDR3 DNA: TGTGCCAGTAGAACACGGGACACGCGGGATGAAGCTTTCTTT. This encodes CASRTRDTRDEAFF.

The count of this clone is one. This rearrangement joins TRBV9 to TRBJ2-1; 10 bases line up with TRBD2. V shed 1 base, J shed 9 bases, and the junction held 10 bases outside the gene matches. The length of the CDR3 is 16 residues. Germline V CDR1 and CDR2: SGDLS, YYNGEE. For the CDR3, the DNA is TGTGCCAGCAGCGTAAACAAGCGGGAGGGTCGGGGTGAGCAGTTCTTC. This encodes CASSVNKREGRGEQFF.

The chain employs TRBV27 and TRBJ2-1; possibly TRBD1 for D (5 bases). The length of the CDR3 is 14 residues. The V end lost 3 bases, the J end lost 3 bases, and 9 bases lay between the germline ends. Looked up from germline, CDR1 is MNHEY and CDR2 is SMNVEV (reference sequence). CDR3 sequence: CASSFQGYYNEQFF. The CDR3 coding sequence is TGTGCCAGCAGTTTCCAGGGCTACTACAATGAGCAGTTCTTC.

The rearrangement uses TRBV7-9 and TRBJ2-5; D tentatively reads TRBD1 or TRBD2 (5 bases each). The CDR3 runs 12 residues. From germline, CDR1 is SEHNR and CDR2 FQNEAQ (reference sequence). The V gene lost 0 bases and the J gene lost 14 bases, with 13 bases spanning the gap. Written as DNA, the CDR3 is TGTGCCAGCAGCTTAGCAGCCAGAGGGGTATACTTC. It codes for CASSLAARGVYF.

This chain joins TRBV6-6 and TRBJ1-4; perhaps TRBD1 as D (5 bases). The germline gives CDR1 MNHNY, CDR2 SVGAGI (reference sequence). The CDR3 consists of 16 residues. The V end lost 4 bases, the J end lost 4 bases, and 16 bases lay between the germline ends. This chain's CDR3 is CASSWGGERSNEKLFF. The CDR3 DNA sequence: TGTGCCAGCAGTTGGGGGGGGGAGAGGAGTAATGAAAAACTGTTTTTT.

This chain uses TRBV27 with TRBJ2-7, with a tentative D call TRBD2 (6 bases). Germline V CDR1 and CDR2: MNHEY, SMNVEV (reference sequence). The ends were cut back, 5 bases at V and 0 bases at J, with 17 bases in the middle. The CDR3 length is 16 residues. The CDR3 here is CASSLRDGGSSYEQYF. CDR3 DNA sequence: TGTGCCAGCAGTCTGCGGGATGGAGGCAGCTCCTACGAGCAGTACTTC.

V usage is TRBV7-9 and J usage is TRBJ2-1; the D gene is possibly TRBD2 (6 bases). Germline V gene sequence: CDR1 SEHNR, CDR2 FQNEAQ (reference sequence). V gave up 0 bases and J gave up 5 bases, with 14 bases separating them. The length of the CDR3 is 16 residues. CDR3 bases: TGTGCCAGCAGCTTAGCCCGGACCGGGAGCCACAATGAGCAGTTCTTC. Its translation is CASSLARTGSHNEQFF.

This sequence joins TRBV27 and TRBJ1-1; 7 nucleotides match TRBD1. This CDR3 contains 15 residues. Germline trimming cut 0 bases from V and 3 bases from J; bases unmatched to any gene: 4. Germline-derived CDR1 and CDR2 are MNHEY and SMNVEV (reference sequence). CDR3 sequence reads: CASSLSPTGYTEAFF. The CDR3 DNA reads as TGTGCCAGCAGTTTATCCCCGACAGGGTACACTGAAGCTTTCTTT.

The chain has TRBV27 and TRBJ1-5; no reliable D call. In germline, CDR1 is MNHEY, CDR2 SMNVEV (reference sequence). CDR3 length: 12 amino acids. V was shortened by 6 bases and J by 6 bases, with 9 bases between the two germline ends. CDR3 residues: CASREGGQPQHF. As DNA, the CDR3 is TGTGCCAGCAGAGAGGGAGGTCAGCCCCAGCATTTT.

The chain is built from TRBV7-9 and TRBJ1-2; D uncertain. The germline gives CDR1 SEHNR, CDR2 FQNEAQ (reference sequence). Between the trimmed V and J ends, which lost 7 bases and 2 bases, there was a span of 17 bases. The CDR3 totals 15 residues. Here the CDR3 reads CASTGEEVGNYGYTF. CDR3 nucleotide sequence: TGTGCCAGCACCGGGGAGGAGGTTGGAAACTATGGCTACACCTTC.

The V call is TRBV2, the J call TRBJ2-3; weak D call: TRBD2 (6 bases). CDR3 size: 14 residues. The V gene lost 5 bases and the J gene lost 6 bases, with 15 bases spanning the gap. Germline CDR1 and CDR2: SNHLY and FYNNEI. CDR3 region: CASSMRPAGDTQYF. The CDR3 DNA reads TGTGCCAGCAGTATGAGGCCCGCGGGGGATACGCAGTATTTT.

The V and J genes are TRBV7-9 and TRBJ2-1, with 10 bases matching TRBD2. The V and J ends lost 4 bases and 2 bases, in that order; junction bases with no gene match: 5. CDR1 and CDR2 (germline): SEHNR, FQNEAQ (reference sequence). There are 16 residues in the CDR3. The DNA of the CDR3 is TGTGCCAGCAGCTCCACAGGACTAGCGGCCTACAATGAGCAGTTCTTC. The encoded protein is CASSSTGLAAYNEQFF.

The CDR3 nucleotides read TGTGCCATCAGTTTGGACATGGGTATCGGTCCTGAAGCTTTCTTT. Protein product: CAISLDMGIGPEAFF. This chain connects TRBV10-3 to TRBJ1-1; D might be TRBD1 (5 bases). V lost 5 bases, J lost 6 bases, and 19 bases lay in between. CDR1 is ENHRY and CDR2 is SYGVKD in the germline V gene. The CDR3 loop spans 15 amino acids.

This chain links TRBV29-1 with TRBJ2-7, with 8 bases that match TRBD1. CDR1 is SQVTM and CDR2 is ANQGSEA in the germline V gene. V lost 4 bases to trimming and J lost 3 bases; unmatched junction nucleotides: 5. The CDR3 spans 13 residues. As DNA, the CDR3 is TGCAGCGTTGCAGGGGGCTCCCACTACGAGCAGTACTTC. This translates into CSVAGGSHYEQYF.

At least ten counts were recorded for this clone. The chain recombines TRBV9 with TRBJ2-7; no clear D. The CDR3 length is 14 residues. Trimming cost V 4 bases and J 0 bases, with 11 bases left between them. CDR1 SGDLS and CDR2 YYNGEE come from the germline V gene. CDR3 DNA sequence: TGTGCCAGCAGCCCCTTACAAAACTCCTACGAGCAGTACTTC. Encoded protein: CASSPLQNSYEQYF.